This is a list of T cell receptor beta chains from one sample in a study of T-cell memory formation after mild COVID-19. A single record per CDR3 protein comes from TCRdb applying MiXCR to the 5' RACE reads. Counted here are 300,000 to 350,000 distinct CDR3 sequences, approximately 19% occurring once; the ten biggest clones make up roughly 21%. The sequenced sample was PBMCs or a T cell subset sorted from them (not recorded which). These receptors were collected from a man aged 18 to 29 who had mild COVID-19 (a few samples of this study predate the infection). Cell type and time point are not known. Each CDR3 is given with its conserved first and last residue. The D gene is left open where the match is weak. For some rows the clone size is stated as once, few or many, or as a class when expanded; others skip it.

V	D	size	J	DNA	CDR3
TRBV20-1	.	.	TRBJ2-2	TGCAGTGCGAATTCTCCGGGACACACGAACACCGGGGAGCTGTTTTTT	CSANSPGHTNTGELFF
TRBV7-2	.	.	TRBJ2-3	TGTGCCAGCAGCGGTTTCCCGGGCGGCACAGATACGCAGTATTTT	CASSGFPGGTDTQYF
TRBV11-1	TRBD1	few	TRBJ2-5	TGTGCCAGCAGCCCCCGGGACAGGGGGCTGACCCAGTACTTC	CASSPRDRGLTQYF
TRBV10-3	.	.	TRBJ2-1	TGTGCCATCAGAGGGGGAAGCCTTGACAATGAGCAGTTCTTC	CAIRGGSLDNEQFF
TRBV6-5	TRBD1	.	TRBJ1-1	TGTGCCAGCAGTTACTCGACGGGACAGGGATCTGAAGCTTTCTTT	CASSYSTGQGSEAFF
TRBV19	TRBD2	.	TRBJ2-1	TGTGCCAGTAGTATATTACGGGGGGGCCAATCGAATGAGCAGTTCTTC	CASSILRGGQSNEQFF
TRBV4-3	TRBD1	few	TRBJ2-7	TGCGCCAGCAGCCCATTACCGGGACAGGGGCCGGGGGAGCAGTACTTC	CASSPLPGQGPGEQYF
TRBV4-2	.	.	TRBJ2-4	TGTGCCAGCAGCCAAGGCGGAGAAAACATTCAGTACTTC	CASSQGGENIQYF
TRBV7-9	.	few	TRBJ2-1	TGTGCCAGCAGCCCGCCGACAGTTGAGCAGTTCTTC	CASSPPTVEQFF
TRBV11-2	TRBD2	few	TRBJ2-1	TGTGCCAGCAGCTTACAGACTAGCGGGGGGTTACATGAGCAGTTCTTC	CASSLQTSGGLHEQFF
TRBV15	TRBD2	few	TRBJ2-1	TGTGCCACCAGCACGCGGGAGATTTCGAATGAGCAGTTCTTC	CATSTREISNEQFF
TRBV10-3	.	few	TRBJ2-2	TGTGCCATTCAGAGAGCCTCGAACACCGGGGAGCTGTTTTTT	CAIQRASNTGELFF
TRBV9	.	once	TRBJ2-3	TGTGCCAGCAGCGGTCCGGGACACCTCACAGATACGCAGTATTTT	CASSGPGHLTDTQYF
TRBV6-5	.	few	TRBJ1-5	TGTGCCACCGGCCAGGTCCGCGCGGGACCCCAGCATTTT	CATGQVRAGPQHF
TRBV7-2	.	.	TRBJ2-5	TGTGCCAGCAGCTCAGCCGGGACCTCAGAGACCCAGTACTTC	CASSSAGTSETQYF
TRBV6-2/TRBV6-3	TRBD1	few	TRBJ1-5	TGTGCCAGCAGCACCGGACAGGCCTCGGATGCCCAGCATTTT	CASSTGQASDAQHF
TRBV9	.	few	TRBJ1-2	TGTGCCAGCAGCGTAGATGACACCTCCTTCTATGGCTACACCTTC	CASSVDDTSFYGYTF
TRBV24-1	TRBD1	.	TRBJ2-1	TGTGCCACCAGTGACCCGGGACAGGGGAGCAACAATGAGCAGTTCTTC	CATSDPGQGSNNEQFF
TRBV10-2	.	few	TRBJ1-5	TGCGCCAGCAGCCCCCCGCCCTATAGCAATCAGCCCCAGCATTTT	CASSPPPYSNQPQHF
TRBV29-1	.	many	TRBJ2-3	TGCAGCCTTAGGGGGGTGAGGGATACGCAGTATTTT	CSLRGVRDTQYF
TRBV7-3	.	few	TRBJ2-3	TGTGCCAGCAGCCCCGTGAGGGGTTCTAGCACAGATACGCAGTATTTT	CASSPVRGSSTDTQYF
TRBV29-1	.	.	TRBJ1-1	TGCAGCGGAAGACCATTGAACACTGAAGCTTTCTTT	CSGRPLNTEAFF
TRBV6-5	TRBD2	few	TRBJ2-5	TGTGCCAGCAGTCAGCGGGGCAAAGAGACCCAGTACTTC	CASSQRGKETQYF
TRBV20-1	TRBD2	.	TRBJ2-5	TGCAGTGCTAGAGTGACGGGGGGACAAGAGACCCAGTACTTC	CSARVTGGQETQYF
TRBV4-2	.	few	TRBJ2-5	TGTGCCAGCAGCCAAGGACAGCGGGAGACCCAGTACTTC	CASSQGQRETQYF
TRBV7-6	TRBD1	.	TRBJ2-5	TGTGCCAGCAGCTCCCCGTGGGGACAGGGAAGGGAGACCCAGTACTTC	CASSSPWGQGRETQYF
TRBV7-2	.	few	TRBJ1-5	TGTGCCAGCAGCCCCCGGACAGCGATACGCAATCAGCCCCAGCATTTT	CASSPRTAIRNQPQHF
TRBV19	TRBD2	few	TRBJ2-7	TGTGCCAGTAGTATAGGCCCAGCGGGGGCGTACGAGCAGTACTTC	CASSIGPAGAYEQYF
TRBV4-3	.	.	TRBJ1-3	TGCGCCAGCAGCCAAGCGGGACGAAGAGGAAACACCATATATTTT	CASSQAGRRGNTIYF
TRBV5-6	.	few	TRBJ2-3	TGTGCCAGCTTTTCCGCGGGCTTGACGCAGTATTTT	CASFSAGLTQYF
TRBV9	TRBD1	many	TRBJ1-3	TGTGCCAGCAGCCCCCAGGGGGGGGGAAACACCATATATTTT	CASSPQGGGNTIYF
TRBV3-1	.	.	TRBJ2-5	TGTGCCAGCAGCCAGCAAGCGCTTGGGGACCAGTACTTC	CASSQQALGDQYF
TRBV4-1	.	once	TRBJ2-2	TGCGCCAGCAAGTCTAGACCGTACCGGAACACCGGGGAGCTGTTTTTT	CASKSRPYRNTGELFF
TRBV7-2	.	.	TRBJ2-2	TGTGCCAGCAGCCAAAGGGGGGGAAGCTTTGCCGGGGAGCTGTTTTTT	CASSQRGGSFAGELFF
TRBV6-6	TRBD1	.	TRBJ1-1	TGTGCCGGGGGACAGGGAAGCACTGAAGCTTTCTTT	CAGGQGSTEAFF
TRBV5-1	TRBD1	.	TRBJ2-7	TGCGCCAGCAGCTGGCGGGACAGGGGTCTCGAGCAGTACTTC	CASSWRDRGLEQYF
TRBV6-1	.	.	TRBJ2-5	TGTGCCAGTAGTGCGGAGCAGGGGACCCAGTACTTC	CASSAEQGTQYF
TRBV28	.	.	TRBJ1-4	TGTGCCAGCAGTTTCGGGGGCTCCTCTAATGAAAAACTGTTTTTT	CASSFGGSSNEKLFF
TRBV11-2	TRBD1	.	TRBJ1-2	TGTGCCAGCAGCTCGAGGACAGGGGGCTACACCTTC	CASSSRTGGYTF
TRBV4-2	.	few	TRBJ1-6	TGTGCCAGCAGCCAGGCCGGTTTTAATTCACCCCTCCACTTT	CASSQAGFNSPLHF
TRBV20-1	.	few	TRBJ2-5	TGCAGTGCTAGCCTTGCCGAGACCCAGTACTTC	CSASLAETQYF
TRBV7-3	TRBD1	few	TRBJ1-6	TGTGCCAGCAGCGGACAGGGCTGGGGTTCACCCCTCCACTTT	CASSGQGWGSPLHF
TRBV7-6	.	few	TRBJ2-7	TGTGCCAGCAGCTTAGGAGTGCACGAGCAGTACTTC	CASSLGVHEQYF
TRBV6-5	.	.	TRBJ2-5	TGTGCCAGCAGCCCCCTAGGGGTTCAAGAGACCCAGTACTTC	CASSPLGVQETQYF
TRBV5-6	.	.	TRBJ2-4	TGTGCCAGCAGTTCGCTGGGAGGTTGGGCCAAAAACATTCAGTACTTC	CASSSLGGWAKNIQYF
TRBV3-1	.	many	TRBJ1-5	TGTGCCAGCAGCCCGGGAGTGAATAGCAATCAGCCCCAGCATTTT	CASSPGVNSNQPQHF
TRBV11-2	.	.	TRBJ1-2	TGTGCCAGCAGCGGCCAGGGCCCTGACTATGGCTACACCTTC	CASSGQGPDYGYTF
TRBV24-1	TRBD1	.	TRBJ2-3	TGTGCCACCAGTGACCCCGGGACAGGGGTTAAGGATACGCAGTATTTT	CATSDPGTGVKDTQYF
TRBV7-6	.	few	TRBJ2-2	TGTGCCAGCAGCTTATGGGGCGCAAGTACCGGGGAGCTGTTTTTT	CASSLWGASTGELFF
TRBV12-3/TRBV12-4	TRBD1	few	TRBJ1-5	TGTGCCAGCAGCTCCGGGACAGGGTATCAGCCCCAGCATTTT	CASSSGTGYQPQHF
TRBV20-1	.	.	TRBJ2-7	TGCAGTGCTAGCATCGACGGCAGCTCCTACGAGCAGTACTTC	CSASIDGSSYEQYF
TRBV29-1	TRBD1	.	TRBJ2-2	TGCAGCGTTGAAAGGCAGGGGGCCGGGGAGCTGTTTTTT	CSVERQGAGELFF
TRBV6-5	.	once	TRBJ2-3	TGTGCCAGCAGTTACTCGGTGGCCCCAGATACGCAGTATTTT	CASSYSVAPDTQYF
TRBV12-3/TRBV12-4	.	few	TRBJ1-1	TGTGCCAGCAGTACTGGCCGAGAAGCTTTCTTT	CASSTGREAFF
TRBV4-1	.	.	TRBJ1-2	TGCGCCAGCAGCCAAGTAATCCAGGGCGATGTAATCTATGGCTACACCTTC	CASSQVIQGDVIYGYTF
TRBV5-1	.	few	TRBJ1-4	TGCGCCAGCAGCTTGGCCGGGCAGAGGAATGAAAAACTGTTTTTT	CASSLAGQRNEKLFF
TRBV3-2	.	.	TRBJ2-1	TGTGCCAGCAGCAGACCGGGACTAGCGGGGGGGCATGGTAATGAGCAGTTCTTC	CASSRPGLAGGHGNEQFF
TRBV5-1	.	many	TRBJ1-1	TGCGCCAGCAGCGAACAGGGGAACACTGAAGCTTTCTTT	CASSEQGNTEAFF
TRBV5-4	TRBD1	few	TRBJ1-2	TGTGCCAGCAGACTGACAGGGGGCCGTGGCTACACCTTC	CASRLTGGRGYTF
TRBV20-1	.	.	TRBJ1-6	TGCAGTGCTAGATGGGGTGGTAATTCACCCCTCCACTTT	CSARWGGNSPLHF